This TCR beta chain was captured by sequencing in a study of cytomegalovirus exposure and HLA in healthy donors. Regarding the study as a whole: Later analysis associated a missense DCLRE1C variant with TCR beta V- and J-gene trimming.

Amplification used 60 Vbeta primers and 13 Jbeta primers. The data were produced by immunoSEQ multiplex PCR, yet TCRdb's version contains in-frame clones alone and is incomplete. The sample lists about 97,000 clones; under 80% were seen once. This CDR3 contains 16 residues. Germline V lookup: CDR1 SGDLS, CDR2 YYNGEE. Trimming took 6 bases from V and 0 from J; bases not matched to a gene: 7. Remarks on this clone: What it recognizes is unknown.

This receptor was obtained from a man aged 35 to 55 in good health and CMV-seronegative. Input material: PBMCs. This chain uses TRBV9 with TRBJ1-1; 11 positions match TRBD1. CDR3 nucleotides: TGTGCCAGCAAAATAGGGACAGGGGGTGTGAACACTGAAGCTTTCTTT. This encodes CASKIGTGGVNTEAFF.